These 7 T cell receptor beta chains share one sample of origin, sequenced in a study of T cell responses to AZD1222 COVID-19 vaccine (dated by TCRdb to the early 2020s). Receptors were amplified or captured by the immunoSEQ multiplex PCR assay. TCRdb holds this immuneACCESS table with in-frame rearrangements only. Some clones are missing; in checked studies, unresolved V genes explain under half, and the rest has no known cause. For this sample there are 100,000 to 150,000 clones; 90% appear just once. Clones ranked in the top ten supply less than 9% of the sample. Read against the paper, the sample's time point label means: baseline before first vaccination. The sample here was peripheral blood, taken on day 0 of AZD1222 vaccination. These receptors all stem from an adult in good health.

CDR3 sequence reads: CASSSGGPTDTQYF. DNA of the CDR3: TGTGCCAGCAGCAGCGGGGGGCCGACAGATACGCAGTATTTT. The chain recombines TRBV7-3 with TRBJ2-3; 9 bases line up with TRBD2. With 5 bases clipped from V and 3 bases from J, the junction kept 3 bases outside the gene matches. The CDR3 is made up of 14 amino acids. The germline CDR1 and CDR2 sequences are SGHTA and FQGTGA.

This clone showed up just a few times. This chain joins TRBV19 and TRBJ2-3; a weak D match, TRBD1 (5 bases). Germline-derived CDR1 and CDR2 are LNHDA and SQIVND (reference sequence). The CDR3 has 13 residues. V was trimmed by 6 bases and J by 4 bases, leaving 11 bases between them. CDR3 loop: CASRSKGSDTQYF. The CDR3 coding sequence is TGTGCCAGTAGGAGCAAGGGGTCAGATACGCAGTATTTT. The variable domain in full, completed from reference TRBV19 and TRBJ2-3, reads DGGITQSPKYLFRKEGQNVTLSCEQNLNHDAMYWYRQDPGQGLRLIYYSQIVNDFQKGDIAEGYSVSREKKESFPLTVTSAQKNPTAFYLCASRSKGSDTQYFGPGTRLTVL.

The chain has TRBV3-1 (or the pseudogene TRBV3-2) and TRBJ1-3; D uncertain. Germline CDR1 and CDR2: LGHDT and YNNKEL (reference sequence). With 1 base removed from V and 2 bases from J, the gap between germline ends came to 3 bases. The CDR3 totals 13 residues. The CDR3 region is CASSQATGNTIYF. The CDR3 region has the DNA TGTGCCAGCAGCCAAGCTACTGGAAACACCATATATTTT.

V usage is TRBV7-6 and J usage is TRBJ2-5; no clear D. Germline lookup yields CDR1 SGHVS and CDR2 FNYEAQ. Between the trimmed V and J ends, which lost 6 bases and 10 bases, there was a span of 12 bases. This CDR3 is 11 amino acids long. DNA for the CDR3: TGTGCCAGCAGAGCAATCCTTAACCAGTACTTC. Translation gives CASRAILNQYF.

The chain has TRBV5-1 and TRBJ2-4, with TRBD2 identical over 14 bases. This CDR3 comprises 20 residues. The germline gives CDR1 SGHRS, CDR2 YFSETQ. V lost 1 base, J lost 0 bases, and 9 bases stayed unmatched. CDR3 protein: CASSLRPGLAGVVAKNIQYF. The CDR3 DNA sequence: TGCGCCAGCAGCTTGCGACCGGGACTAGCGGGGGTAGTAGCCAAAAACATTCAGTACTTC.

The chain carries TRBV24-1 and TRBJ2-3; possible D gene TRBD2, 5 bases. The CDR3 has 16 amino acids. V was trimmed by 3 bases and J by 0 bases, leaving 12 bases between them. CDR1 KGHDR and CDR2 SFDVKD come from the germline V gene. The CDR3 nucleotides read TGTGCCACCAGTGATCCCGGACTGGTAAGCACAGATACGCAGTATTTT. This translates into CATSDPGLVSTDTQYF.

This chain links TRBV18 with TRBJ1-1; 7 positions agree with TRBD1. This CDR3 spans 14 amino acids. Trimming at V came to 2 bases and at J to 3 bases, leaving 3 bases not matched to a gene. The germline V gene has CDR1 KGHSH and CDR2 LQKENI. CDR3 nucleotides: TGTGCCAGCTCACCAGCGACAGGGTACACTGAAGCTTTCTTT. This gives the protein CASSPATGYTEAFF.